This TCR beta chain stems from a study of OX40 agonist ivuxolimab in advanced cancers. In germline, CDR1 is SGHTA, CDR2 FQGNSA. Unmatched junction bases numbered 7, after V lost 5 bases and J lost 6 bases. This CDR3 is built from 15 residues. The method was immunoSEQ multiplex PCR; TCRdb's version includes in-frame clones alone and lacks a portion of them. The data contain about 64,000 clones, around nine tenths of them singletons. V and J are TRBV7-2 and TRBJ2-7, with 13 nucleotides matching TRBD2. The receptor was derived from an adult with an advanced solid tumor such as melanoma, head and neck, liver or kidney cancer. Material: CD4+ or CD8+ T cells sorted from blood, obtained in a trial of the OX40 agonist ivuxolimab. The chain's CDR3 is CASSLGLAGSFEQYF. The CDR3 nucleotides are TGTGCCAGCAGCCTGGGACTAGCGGGGAGCTTCGAGCAGTACTTC. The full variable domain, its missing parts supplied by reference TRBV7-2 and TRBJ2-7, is GAGVSQSPSNKVTEKGKDVELRCDPISGHTALYWYRQSLGQGLEFLIYFQGNSAPDKSGLPSDRFSAERTGGSVSTLTIQRTQQEDSAVYLCASSLGLAGSFEQYFGPGTRLTVT.